Listed here is a single T cell receptor (beta chain). Its antigen is unidentified. Between the trimmed V and J ends, which lost 3 bases and 12 bases, there was a span of 16 bases. The CDR3 is 13 amino acids. Germline V CDR1 and CDR2: SGDLS, YYNGEE. The primer mix had 60 Vbeta and 13 Jbeta primers. The table came from immunoSEQ multiplex PCR; TCRdb's copy has only in-frame clones and leaves some out. The sample includes 85,000 to 120,000 clones, approximately 80% of them seen just once. These data are taken from a study of cytomegalovirus exposure and HLA in healthy donors. Study-wide results and limits: Across HLA loci, a later analysis found differing TCR association rates, with DRB1 most and HLA-C fewest. Later analysis suggested most CMV-associated TCR beta chains were HLA-restricted. Overall, approximately 150 TCR beta chains were annotated as cytomegalovirus-associated. In presence/absence analyses, roughly uniform sequencing depth across donors was assumed.

This clonotype was obtained from a male donor in good health and CMV-seropositive. The sequenced material came from PBMCs. The chain employs TRBV9 and TRBJ2-4, with D possibly being TRBD2 (6 bases). The DNA of the CDR3 is TGTGCCAGCAGCGCCGGGACTTTTGACAGTCAGTACTTC. It codes for CASSAGTFDSQYF.